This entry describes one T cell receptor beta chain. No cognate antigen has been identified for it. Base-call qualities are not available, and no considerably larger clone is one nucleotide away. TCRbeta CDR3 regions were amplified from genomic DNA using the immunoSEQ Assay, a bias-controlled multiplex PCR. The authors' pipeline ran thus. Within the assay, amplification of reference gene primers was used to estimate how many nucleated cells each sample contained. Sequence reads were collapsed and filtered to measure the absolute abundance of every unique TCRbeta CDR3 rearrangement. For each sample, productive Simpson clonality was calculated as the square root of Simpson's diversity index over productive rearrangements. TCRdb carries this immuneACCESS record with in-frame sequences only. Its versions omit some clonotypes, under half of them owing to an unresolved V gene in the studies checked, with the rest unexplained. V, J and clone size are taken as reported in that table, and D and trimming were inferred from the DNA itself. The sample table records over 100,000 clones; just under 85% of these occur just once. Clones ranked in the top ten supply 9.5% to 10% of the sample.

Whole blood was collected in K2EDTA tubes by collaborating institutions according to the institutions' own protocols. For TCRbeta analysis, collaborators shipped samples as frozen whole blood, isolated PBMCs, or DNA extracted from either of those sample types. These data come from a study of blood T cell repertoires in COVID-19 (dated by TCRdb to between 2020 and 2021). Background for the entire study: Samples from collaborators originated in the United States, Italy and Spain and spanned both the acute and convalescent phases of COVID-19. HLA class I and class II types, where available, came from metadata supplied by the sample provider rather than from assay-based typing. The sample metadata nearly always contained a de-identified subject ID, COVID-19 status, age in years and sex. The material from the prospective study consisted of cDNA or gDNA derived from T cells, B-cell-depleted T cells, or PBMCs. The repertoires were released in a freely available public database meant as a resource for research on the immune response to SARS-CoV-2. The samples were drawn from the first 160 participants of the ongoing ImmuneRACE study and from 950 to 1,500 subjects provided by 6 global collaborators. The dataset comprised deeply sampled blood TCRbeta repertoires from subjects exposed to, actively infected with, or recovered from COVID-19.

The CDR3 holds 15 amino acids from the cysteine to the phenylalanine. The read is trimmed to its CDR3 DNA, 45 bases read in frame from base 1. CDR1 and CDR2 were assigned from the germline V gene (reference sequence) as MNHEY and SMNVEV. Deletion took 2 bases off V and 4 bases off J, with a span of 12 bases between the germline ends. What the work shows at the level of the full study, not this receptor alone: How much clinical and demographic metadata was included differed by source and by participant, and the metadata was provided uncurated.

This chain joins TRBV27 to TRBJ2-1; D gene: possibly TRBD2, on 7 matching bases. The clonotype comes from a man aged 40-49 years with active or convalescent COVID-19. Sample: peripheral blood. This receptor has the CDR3 CASSLRGGDYNEQFF. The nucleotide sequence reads TGTGCCAGCAGTTTAAGGGGGGGCGATTACAATGAGCAGTTCTTC.